This T cell receptor (beta chain) was obtained from a study of post-analysis software for immune sequencing data. Study-level information: The study covered relapsing-remitting, secondary progressive and progressive-relapsing courses of multiple sclerosis.

Comment on this clonotype: Its antigen remains unidentified. At one end, the junction sequence differs from germline, possibly due to a read error.

Prepared libraries of TCR beta cDNA carried unique molecular identifiers. T cells, roughly 1 to 10 million of them, yielded a few hundred thousand cDNA molecules. Via MiXCR, TCRdb re-called the PCR reads, giving one row per CDR3 protein. The sample includes 400,000 to 500,000 distinct CDR3 sequences, approximately 39% of them seen just once. Findings of the study overall: Significantly lower normalized Chao1 diversity was seen in multiple sclerosis patients than in controls. Five or six TRBV segments were significantly more frequent in patients than in controls. TRBV5-6, TRBV5-1 and TRBV20-1 were among these segments.

Germline CDR1 SGHAT, CDR2 FQNNGV. The CDR3 sequence is 16 residues long. The V call is TRBV11-2, the J call TRBJ2-1; D is possibly TRBD1 (5 bases). Specimen: blood. The TCR sequence derives from a girl under 10 years old with multiple sclerosis. The chain's CDR3 is CASTETDTWGFNERFF. CDR3 in DNA: TGTGCCAGCACCGAAACAGACACCTGGGGCTTCAATGAGCGGTTCTTC. Together with reference TRBV11-2 and TRBJ2-1, the CDR3 gives the full variable domain: EAGVAQSPRYKIIEKRQSVAFWCNPISGHATLYWYQQILGQGPKLLIQFQNNGVVDDSQLPKDRFSAERLKGVDSTLKIQPAKLEDSAVYLCASTETDTWGFNERFFGPGTRLTVL.